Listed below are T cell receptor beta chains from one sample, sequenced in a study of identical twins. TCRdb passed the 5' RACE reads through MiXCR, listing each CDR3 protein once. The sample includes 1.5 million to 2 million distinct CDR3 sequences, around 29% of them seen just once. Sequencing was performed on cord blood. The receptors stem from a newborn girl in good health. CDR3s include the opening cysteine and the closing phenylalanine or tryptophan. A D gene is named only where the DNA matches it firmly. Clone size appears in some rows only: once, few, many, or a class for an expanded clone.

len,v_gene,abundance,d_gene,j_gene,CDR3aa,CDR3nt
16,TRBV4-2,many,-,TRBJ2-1,CASSQVAANRDNEQFF,TGTGCCAGCAGCCAAGTCGCAGCGAATCGTGACAATGAGCAGTTCTTC
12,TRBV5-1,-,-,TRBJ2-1,CASRLEVGHQFF,TGCGCCAGCAGATTGGAAGTTGGCCATCAGTTCTTC
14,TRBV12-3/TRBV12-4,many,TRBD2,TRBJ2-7,CASSALAGFYEQYF,TGTGCCAGCAGTGCACTAGCGGGGTTCTACGAGCAGTACTTC
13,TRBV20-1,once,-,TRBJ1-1,CRAEQDVNTEAFF,TGCCGTGCCGAACAGGACGTGAACACTGAAGCTTTCTTT
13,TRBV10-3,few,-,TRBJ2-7,CAISGTSLDEQYF,TGTGCCATCAGTGGGACCTCTTTGGACGAGCAGTACTTC
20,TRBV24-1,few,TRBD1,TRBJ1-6,CATSDLKAGGGSSYNSPLHF,TGTGCCACCAGTGATTTGAAGGCAGGGGGGGGGAGCTCCTATAATTCACCCCTCCACTTT
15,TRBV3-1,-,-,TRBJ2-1,CASSQGRTPGNEQFF,TGTGCCAGCAGCCAAGGGCGGACCCCGGGCAATGAGCAGTTCTTC
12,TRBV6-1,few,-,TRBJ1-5,CASKRAYQPQHF,TGTGCCAGCAAAAGGGCTTATCAGCCCCAGCATTTT
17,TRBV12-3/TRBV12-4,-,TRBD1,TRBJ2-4,CAGSLRQQGGAKNIQYF,TGTGCCGGCAGTTTAAGGCAACAGGGGGGAGCCAAAAACATTCAGTACTTC
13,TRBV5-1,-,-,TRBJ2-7,CASGRLDGYEQYF,TGCGCCAGCGGACGATTAGACGGCTACGAGCAGTACTTC
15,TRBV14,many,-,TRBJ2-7,CASSRGGSGYYEQYF,TGTGCCAGCAGCCGAGGAGGTAGCGGCTACTACGAGCAGTACTTC
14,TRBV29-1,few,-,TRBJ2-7,CSGLVGGSSYEQYF,TGCAGCGGCCTCGTGGGCGGAAGCTCCTACGAGCAGTACTTC
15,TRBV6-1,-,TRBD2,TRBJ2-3,CATSARRGVTDTQYF,TGTGCCACTAGTGCTCGGCGGGGGGTCACAGATACGCAGTATTTT
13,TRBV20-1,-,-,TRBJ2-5,CSARDYAKGTQYF,TGCAGTGCTAGAGATTACGCGAAAGGGACCCAGTACTTC
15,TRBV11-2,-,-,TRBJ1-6,CASSFQPLGNSPLHF,TGTGCCAGCAGCTTCCAGCCCCTGGGTAATTCACCCCTCCACTTT
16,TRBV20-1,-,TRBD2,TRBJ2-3,CSAFGVAGEHTDTQYF,TGCAGTGCTTTCGGGGTAGCGGGAGAACACACAGATACGCAGTATTTT
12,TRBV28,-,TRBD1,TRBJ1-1,CASSFGTVEAFF,TGTGCCAGCAGTTTCGGGACAGTTGAAGCTTTCTTT
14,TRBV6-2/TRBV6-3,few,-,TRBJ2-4,CASSYSWAGNIQYF,TGTGCCAGCAGTTACTCGTGGGCGGGAAACATTCAGTACTTC
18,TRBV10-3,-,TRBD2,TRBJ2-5,CAISDRWASGGPLREQYF,TGTGCCATCAGTGATCGGTGGGCTAGCGGGGGCCCACTTCGGGAGCAGTACTTC
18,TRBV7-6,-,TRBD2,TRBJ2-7,CASSSPGLAQFSYNEQYF,TGTGCCAGCAGCTCACCGGGACTAGCCCAATTCTCCTACAATGAGCAGTACTTC
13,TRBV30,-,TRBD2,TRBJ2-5,CAGDSGGQETQYF,TGTGCCGGGGATAGCGGGGGTCAAGAGACCCAGTACTTC
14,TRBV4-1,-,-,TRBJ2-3,CASSQERETDTQYF,TGCGCCAGCAGCCAAGAGAGGGAAACAGATACGCAGTATTTT
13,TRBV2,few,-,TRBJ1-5,CASSWGHNQPQHF,TGTGCCAGCAGTTGGGGGCACAATCAGCCCCAGCATTTT
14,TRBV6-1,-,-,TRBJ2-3,CASKPAGRADTQYF,TGTGCCAGCAAGCCAGCGGGCCGCGCAGATACGCAGTATTTT
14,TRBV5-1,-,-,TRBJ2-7,CAGSPDSPSYEQYF,TGCGCCGGCAGCCCCGACAGCCCCTCCTACGAGCAGTACTTC
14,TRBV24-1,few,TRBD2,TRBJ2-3,CATSGSGGADTQYF,TGTGCCACCAGTGGGAGCGGGGGAGCAGATACGCAGTATTTT
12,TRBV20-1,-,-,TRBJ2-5,CSAEGNEETQYF,TGCAGTGCTGAAGGAAACGAGGAGACCCAGTACTTC
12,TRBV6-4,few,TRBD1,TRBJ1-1,CASNYQGAEAFF,TGTGCCAGCAACTACCAGGGGGCTGAAGCTTTCTTT
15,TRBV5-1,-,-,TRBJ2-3,CASSLARDSPDTQYF,TGCGCCAGCAGCTTGGCCAGGGACTCTCCTGATACGCAGTATTTT
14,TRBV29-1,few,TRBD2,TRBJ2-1,CSVARLAGESEQFF,TGCAGCGTTGCCCGACTAGCGGGAGAGAGTGAGCAGTTCTTC
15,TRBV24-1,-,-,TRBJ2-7,CATSDPQGPSYEQYF,TGTGCCACCAGTGATCCCCAAGGGCCTTCCTACGAGCAGTACTTC
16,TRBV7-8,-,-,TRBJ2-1,CASSSETRTWYNEQFF,TGTGCCAGCAGCTCAGAGACTAGGACTTGGTACAATGAGCAGTTCTTC
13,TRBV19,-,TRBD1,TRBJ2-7,CATRDRSSYEQYF,TGTGCCACCCGGGACAGGAGCTCCTACGAGCAGTACTTC
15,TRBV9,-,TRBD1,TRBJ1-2,CASSVARGTVYGYTF,TGTGCCAGCAGCGTAGCAAGGGGGACAGTCTATGGCTACACCTTC
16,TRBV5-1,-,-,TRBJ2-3,CASSLTGSGFADTQYF,TGCGCCAGCAGCCTTACAGGGTCTGGGTTTGCAGATACGCAGTATTTT
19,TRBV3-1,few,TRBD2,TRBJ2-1,CASSQLQQGLAGGPHEQFF,TGTGCCAGCAGCCAACTACAACAGGGTCTAGCGGGAGGGCCTCATGAGCAGTTCTTC
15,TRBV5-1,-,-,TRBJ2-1,CASSLVGGRNNEQFF,TGCGCCAGCAGCTTGGTGGGGGGTAGAAACAATGAGCAGTTCTTC
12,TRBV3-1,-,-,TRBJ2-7,CASSQGKYEQYF,TGTGCCAGCAGCCAAGGGAAGTACGAGCAGTACTTC
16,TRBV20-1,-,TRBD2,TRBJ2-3,CSAGDSSGRVADTQYF,TGCAGTGCTGGGGATAGTAGCGGGAGGGTAGCAGATACGCAGTATTTT
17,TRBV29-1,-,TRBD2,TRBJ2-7,CSAFQGVAGGTYNEQYF,TGCAGCGCTTTCCAAGGGGTGGCGGGGGGCACCTACAATGAGCAGTACTTC
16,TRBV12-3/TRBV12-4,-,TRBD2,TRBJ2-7,CASSFSPLAGAYEQYF,TGTGCCAGCAGTTTTTCCCCACTAGCGGGAGCATACGAGCAGTACTTC